A selection of T cell receptor beta chains follows, all from one sample in a study of blood T cell repertoires in COVID-19. Profiling relied on immunoSEQ multiplex PCR, and the TCRdb table lists in-frame clones only, not all of them. The table has roughly 68,000 clones, roughly 80% seen once; the top ten hold around 8%. Sequenced sample: peripheral blood. The receptors were gathered from a man in his forties or fifties with active COVID-19. Each CDR3 is given with its conserved first and last residue. The D gene is left open where the match is weak. Rows may omit the clone size; those that give it use once, few, many or a size class.

TRBJ2-7,TRBD2,TRBV20-1,-,TGCAGTGCTAGTCTAGCGGGAGAAGCCGAGCAGTACTTC,CSASLAGEAEQYF
TRBJ2-5,TRBD2,TRBV15,few,TGTGCCACCAGCAGAGGGGGTCTCGCGGGAGTTGGGGAGACCCAGTACTTC,CATSRGGLAGVGETQYF
TRBJ2-4,TRBD1,TRBV11-2,once,TGTGCCAGCAGCTCCCCCCAGACAGGGACGGCCATTCAGTACTTC,CASSSPQTGTAIQYF
TRBJ2-1,-,TRBV7-9,-,TGTGCCAGCAGCCCTACCTCTCTAGCCCCCCTCTACAATGAGCAGTTCTTC,CASSPTSLAPLYNEQFF
TRBJ1-1,TRBD1,TRBV6-5,-,TGTGCCAGCTTCAACAGGGGGCCCTTCGCTTTCTTT,CASFNRGPFAFF
TRBJ2-7,-,TRBV7-6,-,TGTGCCAGCAGCTTGGAGATAGCGGACTCCTACGAGCAGTACTTC,CASSLEIADSYEQYF
TRBJ2-1,TRBD1,TRBV5-1,-,TGCGCCAGCGGTGACAGGGGGGACAATGAGCAGTTCTTC,CASGDRGDNEQFF
TRBJ1-2,-,TRBV5-1,few,TGCGCCAGCAGCTTGGATGCAGGGGAGAGAGGCTACACCTTC,CASSLDAGERGYTF
TRBJ2-1,-,TRBV11-2,-,TGTGCCAGCAGCTTTCTCCCGGGTTCCAATGAGCAGTTCTTC,CASSFLPGSNEQFF
TRBJ1-2,-,TRBV6-5,-,TGTGCCGCGGCCGGGACACCAGCCCCCTATGGCTACACCTTC,CAAAGTPAPYGYTF
TRBJ2-2,-,TRBV30,-,TGTGCCTGGAGTGTAGGAGGGACTTCCACCGGGGAGCTGTTTTTT,CAWSVGGTSTGELFF
TRBJ2-1,-,TRBV3-1/TRBV3-2,few,TGTGCCAGCAGCCTGTCTCCCGGTGAGCAGTTCTTC,CASSLSPGEQFF
TRBJ2-7,-,TRBV27,-,TGTGCCAGCAGTTTATCCGAAGCCCGAGGCACCTACGAGCAGTACTTC,CASSLSEARGTYEQYF
TRBJ2-5,-,TRBV29-1,-,TGCAGCGTTCTCAGACATATCCAAGAGACCCAGTACTTC,CSVLRHIQETQYF
TRBJ2-3,-,TRBV6-4,-,TGTGCCAGCAGCCAGGATCTGATAAGCACAGATACGCAGTATTTT,CASSQDLISTDTQYF
TRBJ2-6,-,TRBV6-4,-,TGTGCCAGCAGTGACTCGATTAGCTCTGGGGCCAACGTCCTGACTTTC,CASSDSISSGANVLTF
TRBJ2-1,TRBD2,TRBV2,-,TGTGCCAGCAGTGTCGGCGGGAGCAATGAGCAGTTCTTC,CASSVGGSNEQFF